This T cell receptor beta chain was captured in a study of T cell repertoires in cytomegalovirus infection. Overall study context: CMV epitopes in the study were HLA-C-restricted (recently identified) and HLA-B-restricted (well studied). A matching HLA type, together with CMV infection, was signaled by public TCR beta signatures. Findings and caveats of the study: Summed public TCR beta family frequency identified CMV carriers bearing the relevant HLA.

CDR3 size: 18 residues. Per germline, CDR1 MGHRA and CDR2 YSYEKL. V lost 0 bases, J lost 3 bases, and 14 bases stayed unmatched. This clonotype came up a few times. Its antigen is as yet unknown. TCRdb reprocessed the reads via MiXCR and lists one record per CDR3 protein. The sample carries 110,000 or so distinct CDR3 sequences, over 30% recorded once. This material consisted of CD8+ T cells from cultured PBMCs, taken from culture after CMV antigen stimulation. This clonotype was sampled from a human donor in good health (CMV status not recorded). Some clones in this sample may be carry-over from other donors' samples. V gene TRBV4-1 combines with J gene TRBJ2-7; 7 bases match TRBD1. For the CDR3, the DNA is TGCGCCAGCAGCCAAGAGGAGGAGACAGGGACACCAAGCTACGAGCAGTACTTC. The encoded protein is CASSQEEETGTPSYEQYF.